This record concerns one T cell receptor beta chain sequence. This sample is drawn from a study of blood T cell repertoires in COVID-19. Study in general: COVID-19 samples, acute and convalescent, were from the United States, Italy and Spain. T cells, B-cell-depleted T cells, or PBMCs provided the cDNA or gDNA that served as material.

The V gene's germline CDR1 is LGHNA and CDR2 YNFKEQ. The CDR3 is 16 residues long. Trimming pared 3 bases from V and 6 bases from J, leaving 20 bases between. Original analysis: Reference gene primer amplification gave nucleated cell count estimates. The assay was immunoSEQ multiplex PCR, and TCRdb's table has in-frame clones only and misses some. That table is the source of V, J and clone size, and D and trimming were worked out from the DNA. Of 150,000 to 200,000 clones detected, approximately 86% appear once; the ten largest clones hold around 3.5%. The material sequenced was peripheral blood. The receptor was isolated from a man aged 65 to 85 with acute or convalescent COVID-19. The chain joins TRBV4-2 to TRBJ2-5; D perhaps matches TRBD1 (7 bases). The CDR3, as DNA: TGTGCCAGCAGCCAGGGGGGCAGGGACAGTGGAAAGACCCAGTACTTC. It encodes CASSQGGRDSGKTQYF.